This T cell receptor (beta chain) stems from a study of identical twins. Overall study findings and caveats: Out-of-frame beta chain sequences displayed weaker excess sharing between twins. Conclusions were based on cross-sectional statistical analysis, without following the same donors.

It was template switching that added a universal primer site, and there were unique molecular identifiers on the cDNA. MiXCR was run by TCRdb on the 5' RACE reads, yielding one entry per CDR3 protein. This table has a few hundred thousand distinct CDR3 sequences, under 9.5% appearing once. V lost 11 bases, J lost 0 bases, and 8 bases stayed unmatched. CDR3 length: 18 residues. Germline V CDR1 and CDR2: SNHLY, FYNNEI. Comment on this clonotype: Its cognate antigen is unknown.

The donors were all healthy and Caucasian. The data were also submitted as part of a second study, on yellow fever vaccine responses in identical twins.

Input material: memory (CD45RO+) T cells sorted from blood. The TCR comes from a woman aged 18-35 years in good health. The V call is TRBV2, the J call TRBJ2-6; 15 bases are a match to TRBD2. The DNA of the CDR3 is TGTGCCTTCAGTTGGACTAGCGGGGGGGGCTCTGGGGCCAACGTCCTGACTTTC. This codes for CAFSWTSGGGSGANVLTF.